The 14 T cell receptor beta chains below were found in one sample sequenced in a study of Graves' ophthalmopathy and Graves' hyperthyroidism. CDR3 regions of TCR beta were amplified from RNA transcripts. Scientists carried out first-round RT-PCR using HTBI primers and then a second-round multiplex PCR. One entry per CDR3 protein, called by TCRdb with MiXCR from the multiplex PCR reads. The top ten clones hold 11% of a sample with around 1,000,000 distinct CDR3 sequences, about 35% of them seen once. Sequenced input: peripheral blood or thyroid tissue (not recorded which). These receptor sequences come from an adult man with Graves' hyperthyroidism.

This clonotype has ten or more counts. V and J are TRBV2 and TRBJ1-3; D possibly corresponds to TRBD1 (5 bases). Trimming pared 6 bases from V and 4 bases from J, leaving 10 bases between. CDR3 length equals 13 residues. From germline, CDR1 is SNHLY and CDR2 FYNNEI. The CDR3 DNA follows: TGTGCCAGCAGAGGGGACGGAGGAAACACCATATATTTT. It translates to CASRGDGGNTIYF.

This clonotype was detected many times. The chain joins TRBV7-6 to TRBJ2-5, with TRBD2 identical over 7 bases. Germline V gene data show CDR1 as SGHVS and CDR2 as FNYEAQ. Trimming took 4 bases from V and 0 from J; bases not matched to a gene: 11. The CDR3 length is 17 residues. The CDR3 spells CASSWARASGNQETQYF. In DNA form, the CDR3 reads TGTGCCAGCAGCTGGGCCAGGGCTAGCGGTAACCAAGAGACCCAGTACTTC.

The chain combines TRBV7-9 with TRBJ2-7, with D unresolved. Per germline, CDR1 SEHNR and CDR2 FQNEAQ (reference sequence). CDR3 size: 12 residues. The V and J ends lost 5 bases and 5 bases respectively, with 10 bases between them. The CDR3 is CASSETFHEQYF. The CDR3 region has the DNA TGTGCCAGCAGCGAGACATTCCACGAGCAGTACTTC.

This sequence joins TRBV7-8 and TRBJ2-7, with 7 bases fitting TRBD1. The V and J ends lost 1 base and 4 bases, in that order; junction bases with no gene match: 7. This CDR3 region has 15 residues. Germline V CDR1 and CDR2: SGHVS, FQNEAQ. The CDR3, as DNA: TGTGCCAGCAGCTTAGGACAGGGAACCGGGTACGAGCAGTACTTC. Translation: CASSLGQGTGYEQYF.

The CDR3 coding sequence is TGTGCCAGCAGCTTAGGGGACAGATCCTATGGCTACACCTTC. Amino acids: CASSLGDRSYGYTF. V is TRBV7-2 and J is TRBJ1-2; 7 bases map to TRBD1. The CDR3 has 14 residues. The germline gives CDR1 SGHTA, CDR2 FQGNSA. Losses at the gene ends were 1 base for V and 4 bases for J; bases not matched to a gene: 3.

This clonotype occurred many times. The CDR3 is CASSRTSHSPLHF. The CDR3 bases are TGTGCCAGCAGCCGGACTTCTCATTCACCCCTCCACTTT. V is TRBV7-9 and J is TRBJ1-6; no definite D call. The CDR3 covers 13 residues. Germline V gene data show CDR1 as SEHNR and CDR2 as FQNEAQ (reference sequence). V was pared by 5 bases and J by 8 bases, with 10 bases between.

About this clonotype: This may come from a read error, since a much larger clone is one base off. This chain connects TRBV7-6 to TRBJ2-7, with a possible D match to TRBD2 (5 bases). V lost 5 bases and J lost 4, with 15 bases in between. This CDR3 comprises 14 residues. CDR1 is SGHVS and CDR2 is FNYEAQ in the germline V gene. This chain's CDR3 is CASSPTGNRYEQYF. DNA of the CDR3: TGTGCCAGCAGCCCCACCGGGAACCGATACGAGCAGTACTTC. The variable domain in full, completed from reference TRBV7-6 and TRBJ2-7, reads GAGVSQSPRYKVTKRGQDVALRCDPISGHVSLYWYRQALGQGPEFLTYFNYEAQQDKSGLPNDRFSAERPEGSISTLTIQRTEQRDSAMYRCASSPTGNRYEQYFGPGTRLTVT.

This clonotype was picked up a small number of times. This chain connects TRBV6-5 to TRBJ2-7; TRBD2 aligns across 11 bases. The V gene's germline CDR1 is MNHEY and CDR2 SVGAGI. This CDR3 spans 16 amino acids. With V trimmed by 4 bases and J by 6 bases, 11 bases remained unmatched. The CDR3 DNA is TGTGCCAGCAGTTTGGTAAGACTAGCGGGAATCCCCGAGCAGTACTTC. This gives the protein CASSLVRLAGIPEQYF.

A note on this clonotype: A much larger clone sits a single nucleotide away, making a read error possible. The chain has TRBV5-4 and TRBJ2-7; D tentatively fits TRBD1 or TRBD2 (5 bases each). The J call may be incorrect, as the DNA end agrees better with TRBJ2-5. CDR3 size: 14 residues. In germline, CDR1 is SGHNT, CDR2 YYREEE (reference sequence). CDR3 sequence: CASSSAMGEETQYF. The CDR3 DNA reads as TGTGCCAGCAGCTCGGCCATGGGGGAAGAGACCCAGTACTTC.

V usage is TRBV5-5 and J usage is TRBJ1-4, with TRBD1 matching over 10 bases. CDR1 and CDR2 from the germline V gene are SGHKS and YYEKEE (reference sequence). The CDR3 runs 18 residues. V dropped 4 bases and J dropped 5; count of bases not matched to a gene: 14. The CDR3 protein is CASSKPGQGQGPNEKLFF. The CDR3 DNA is TGTGCCAGCAGCAAGCCGGGACAGGGGCAGGGTCCAAATGAAAAACTGTTTTTT. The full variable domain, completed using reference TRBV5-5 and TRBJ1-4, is DAGVTQSPTHLIKTRGQQVTLRCSPISGHKSVSWYQQVLGQGPQFIFQYYEKEERGRGNFPDRFSARQFPNYSSELNVNALLLGDSALYLCASSKPGQGQGPNEKLFFGSGTQLSVL.

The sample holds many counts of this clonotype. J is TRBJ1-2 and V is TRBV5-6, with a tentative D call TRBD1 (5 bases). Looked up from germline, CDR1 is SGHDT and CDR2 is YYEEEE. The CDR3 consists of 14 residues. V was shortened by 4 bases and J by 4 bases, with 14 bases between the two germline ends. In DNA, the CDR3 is TGTGCCAGCAGCCCGTACATGGGGGGCTATGGCTACACCTTC. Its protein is CASSPYMGGYGYTF.

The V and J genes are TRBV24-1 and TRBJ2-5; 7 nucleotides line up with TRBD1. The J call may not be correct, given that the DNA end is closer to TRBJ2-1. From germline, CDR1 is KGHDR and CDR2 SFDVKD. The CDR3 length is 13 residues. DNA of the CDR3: TGTGCCACCTTGGGACAGAACGACAATGAGCAGTTCTTC. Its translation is CATLGQNDNEQFF.

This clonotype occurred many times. The CDR3 is CASSLGQTGELFF. The CDR3 bases are TGTGCCAGCAGCTTGGGACAGACCGGGGAGCTGTTTTTT. The chain recombines TRBV7-9 with TRBJ2-2, with TRBD1 matching 7 bases. CDR1 is SEHNR, CDR2 FQNEAQ, per germline (reference sequence). J gave up 5 bases and V 3 bases, and 0 bases lay outside the gene matches. This CDR3 has 13 residues.

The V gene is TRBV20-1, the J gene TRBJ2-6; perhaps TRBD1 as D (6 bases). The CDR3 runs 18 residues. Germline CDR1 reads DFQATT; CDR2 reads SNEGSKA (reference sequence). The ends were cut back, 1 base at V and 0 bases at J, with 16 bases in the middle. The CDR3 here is CSARVPTGLGSGANVLTF. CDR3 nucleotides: TGCAGTGCTAGAGTCCCCACAGGGCTAGGCTCTGGGGCCAACGTCCTGACTTTC.